A selection of T cell receptor beta chains follows, all from one sample in a study of radiation and T cells in renal cell carcinoma. Sequencing used immunoSEQ multiplex PCR; TCRdb keeps in-frame clones, though not all of them. The table has about 170,000 clones, around 89% seen once. This material consisted of blood, taken from a patient whose treatment included radiotherapy and nephrectomy. Source of these receptors: a woman aged 50 to 60 with renal cell carcinoma. The CDR3 runs from the conserved cysteine through the conserved F or W. D genes are given only for firm matches.

j_call d_call v_call cdr3_nt cdr3_aa
TRBJ1-2 TRBD1 TRBV6-1 TGTGCCAGCAGTCAAGACAGGGATTGGTACTATGGCTACACCTTC CASSQDRDWYYGYTF
TRBJ2-5 NA TRBV5-1 TGCGCCAGCAGCTTTTTGCAGCAAGAGACCCAGTACTTC CASSFLQQETQYF
TRBJ2-4 NA TRBV7-2 TGTGCCAGCAGCCACTCCGGGGCGGGGGCCAAAAACATTCAGTACTTC CASSHSGAGAKNIQYF
TRBJ1-5 NA TRBV2 TGTGCCAGCAGTGAGCAAAATAGCAATCAGCCCCAGCATTTT CASSEQNSNQPQHF
TRBJ1-4 TRBD1 TRBV7-2 TGTGCCAGCAGCCTGGACAGGGGTAGTGAAAAACTGTTTTTT CASSLDRGSEKLFF
TRBJ2-2 NA TRBV29-1 TGCAGCGCCCAGGGGCCGAACGCCGGGGAGCTGTTTTTT CSAQGPNAGELFF
TRBJ1-2 TRBD1 TRBV5-4 TGTGCCAGCAGCTTGGAGGGACAGAACCTCTATGGCTACACCTTC CASSLEGQNLYGYTF
TRBJ1-1 TRBD1 TRBV12-5 TGTGCTAGTGGTTCACTGACAGGGACTGAAGCTTTCTTT CASGSLTGTEAFF
TRBJ2-4 TRBD2 TRBV2 TGTGCCAGCAGGAAATGGGGGGGGTTCGTAACCAAAAACATTCAGTACTTC CASRKWGGFVTKNIQYF
TRBJ2-7 NA TRBV18 TGTGCCAGCTCCCCTTTATCGGGCCTAGGGCAGGGCGAGCAGTACTTC CASSPLSGLGQGEQYF